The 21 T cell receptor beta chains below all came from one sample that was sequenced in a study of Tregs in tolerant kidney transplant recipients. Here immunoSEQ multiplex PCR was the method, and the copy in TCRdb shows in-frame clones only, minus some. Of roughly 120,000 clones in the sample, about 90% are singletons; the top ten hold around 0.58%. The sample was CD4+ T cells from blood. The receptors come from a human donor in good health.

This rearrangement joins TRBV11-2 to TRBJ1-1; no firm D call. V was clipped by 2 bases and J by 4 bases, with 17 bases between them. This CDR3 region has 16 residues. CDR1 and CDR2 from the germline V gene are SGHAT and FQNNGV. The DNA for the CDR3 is TGTGCCAGCAGCTTAAGGTTTGGGGAGCGGAGCACTGAAGCTTTCTTT. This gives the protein CASSLRFGERSTEAFF.

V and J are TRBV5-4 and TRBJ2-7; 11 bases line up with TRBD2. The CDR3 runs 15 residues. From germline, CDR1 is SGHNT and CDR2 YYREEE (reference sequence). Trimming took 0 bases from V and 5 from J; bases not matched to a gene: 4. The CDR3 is CASSLVAGGPHEQYF. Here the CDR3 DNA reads TGTGCCAGCAGCTTGGTAGCGGGAGGGCCCCACGAGCAGTACTTC. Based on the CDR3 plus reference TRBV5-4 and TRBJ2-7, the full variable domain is ETGVTQSPTHLIKTRGQQVTLRCSSQSGHNTVSWYQQALGQGPQFIFQYYREEENGRGNFPPRFSGLQFPNYSSELNVNALELDDSALYLCASSLVAGGPHEQYFGPGTRLTVT.

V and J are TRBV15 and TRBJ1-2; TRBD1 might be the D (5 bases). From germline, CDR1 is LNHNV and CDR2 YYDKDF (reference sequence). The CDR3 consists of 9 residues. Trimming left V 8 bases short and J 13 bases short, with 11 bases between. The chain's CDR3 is CATWDRSTF. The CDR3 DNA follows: TGTGCCACCTGGGACCGTAGCACCTTC.

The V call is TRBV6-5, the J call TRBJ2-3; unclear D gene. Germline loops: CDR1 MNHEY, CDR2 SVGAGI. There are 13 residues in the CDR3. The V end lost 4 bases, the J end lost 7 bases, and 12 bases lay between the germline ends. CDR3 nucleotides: TGTGCCAGCAGTTCCCCAGGCGGAAATACGCAGTATTTT. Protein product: CASSSPGGNTQYF.

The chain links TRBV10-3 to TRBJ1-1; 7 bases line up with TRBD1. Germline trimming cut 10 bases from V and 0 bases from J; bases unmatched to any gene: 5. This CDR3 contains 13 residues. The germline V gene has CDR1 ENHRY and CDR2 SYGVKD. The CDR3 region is CAKRQGLNTEAFF. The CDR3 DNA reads TGTGCCAAGCGACAGGGCCTGAACACTGAAGCTTTCTTT.

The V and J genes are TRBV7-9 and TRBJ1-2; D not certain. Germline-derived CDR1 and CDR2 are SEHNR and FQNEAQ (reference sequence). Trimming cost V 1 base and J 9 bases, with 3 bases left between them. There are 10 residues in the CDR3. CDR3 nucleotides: TGTGCCAGCAGCTTAGGCAGCTACACCTTC. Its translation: CASSLGSYTF.

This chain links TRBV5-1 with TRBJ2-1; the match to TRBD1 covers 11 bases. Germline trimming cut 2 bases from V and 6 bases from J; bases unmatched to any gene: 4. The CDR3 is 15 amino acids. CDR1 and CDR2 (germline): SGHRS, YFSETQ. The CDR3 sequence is CASSFGQGASNEQFF. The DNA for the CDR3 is TGCGCCAGCAGCTTTGGACAGGGGGCGAGCAATGAGCAGTTCTTC. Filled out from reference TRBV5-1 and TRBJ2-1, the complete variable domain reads KAGVTQTPRYLIKTRGQQVTLSCSPISGHRSVSWYQQTPGQGLQFLFEYFSETQRNKGNFPGRFSGRQFSNSRSEMNVSTLELGDSALYLCASSFGQGASNEQFFGPGTRLTVL.

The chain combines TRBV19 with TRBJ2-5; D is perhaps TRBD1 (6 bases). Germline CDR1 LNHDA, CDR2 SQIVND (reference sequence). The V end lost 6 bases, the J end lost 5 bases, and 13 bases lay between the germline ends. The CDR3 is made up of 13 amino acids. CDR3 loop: CASSFGTIETQYF. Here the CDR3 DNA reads TGTGCCAGTAGCTTCGGGACAATCGAGACCCAGTACTTC.

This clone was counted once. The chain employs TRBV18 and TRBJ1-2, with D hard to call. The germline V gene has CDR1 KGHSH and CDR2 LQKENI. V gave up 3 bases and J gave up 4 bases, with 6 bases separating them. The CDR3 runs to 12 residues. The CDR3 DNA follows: TGTGCCAGCTCACCTTTGGGCTATGGCTACACCTTC. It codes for CASSPLGYGYTF. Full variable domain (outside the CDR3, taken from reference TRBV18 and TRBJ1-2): NAGVMQNPRHLVRRRGQEARLRCSPMKGHSHVYWYRQLPEEGLKFMVYLQKENIIDESGMPKERFSAEFPKEGPSILRIQQVVRGDSAAYFCASSPLGYGYTFGSGTRLTVV.

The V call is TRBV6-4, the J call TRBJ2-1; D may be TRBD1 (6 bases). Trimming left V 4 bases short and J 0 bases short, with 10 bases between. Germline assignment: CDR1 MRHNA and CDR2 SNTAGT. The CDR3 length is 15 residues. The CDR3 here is CASSVGASSYNEQFF. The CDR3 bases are TGTGCCAGCAGTGTGGGGGCTAGCTCCTACAATGAGCAGTTCTTC.

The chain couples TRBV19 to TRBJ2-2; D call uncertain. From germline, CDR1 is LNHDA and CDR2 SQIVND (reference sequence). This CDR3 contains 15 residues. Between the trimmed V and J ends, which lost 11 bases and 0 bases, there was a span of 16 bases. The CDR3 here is CAASIGVTNTGELFF. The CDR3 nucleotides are TGTGCCGCCTCGATTGGGGTTACGAACACCGGGGAGCTGTTTTTT. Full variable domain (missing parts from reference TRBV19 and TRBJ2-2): DGGITQSPKYLFRKEGQNVTLSCEQNLNHDAMYWYRQDPGQGLRLIYYSQIVNDFQKGDIAEGYSVSREKKESFPLTVTSAQKNPTAFYLCAASIGVTNTGELFFGEGSRLTVL.

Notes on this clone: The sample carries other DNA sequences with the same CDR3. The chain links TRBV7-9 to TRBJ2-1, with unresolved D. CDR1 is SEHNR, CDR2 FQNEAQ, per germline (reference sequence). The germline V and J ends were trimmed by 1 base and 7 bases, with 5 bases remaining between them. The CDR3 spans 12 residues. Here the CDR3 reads CASSLVGNEQFF. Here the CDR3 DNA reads TGTGCCAGCAGCTTAGTGGGAAATGAGCAGTTCTTC. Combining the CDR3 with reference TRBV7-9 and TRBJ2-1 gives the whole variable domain DTGVSQNPRHKITKRGQNVTFRCDPISEHNRLYWYRQTLGQGPEFLTYFQNEAQLEKSRLLSDRFSAERPKGSFSTLEIQRTEQGDSAMYLCASSLVGNEQFFGPGTRLTVL.

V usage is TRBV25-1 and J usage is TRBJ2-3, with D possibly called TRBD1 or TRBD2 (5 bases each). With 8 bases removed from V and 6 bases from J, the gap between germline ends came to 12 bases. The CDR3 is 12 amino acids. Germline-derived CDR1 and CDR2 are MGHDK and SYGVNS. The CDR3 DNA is TGTGCCAGCCGGGACCGTGCGGATACGCAGTATTTT. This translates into CASRDRADTQYF.

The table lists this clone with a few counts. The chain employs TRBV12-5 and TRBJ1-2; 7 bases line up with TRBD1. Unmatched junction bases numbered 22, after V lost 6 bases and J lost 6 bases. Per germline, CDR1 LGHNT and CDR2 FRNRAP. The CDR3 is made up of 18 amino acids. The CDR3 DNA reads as TGTGCTAGTGGCCCTGACGGACGCGAGGGGGCAATTCTCCATGGCTACACCTTC. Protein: CASGPDGREGAILHGYTF.

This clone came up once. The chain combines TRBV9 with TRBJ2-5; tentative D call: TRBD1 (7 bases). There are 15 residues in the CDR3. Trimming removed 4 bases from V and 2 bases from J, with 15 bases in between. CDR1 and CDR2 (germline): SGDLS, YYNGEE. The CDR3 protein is CASSKGGTEQETQYF. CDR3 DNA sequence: TGTGCCAGCAGCAAAGGCGGGACAGAGCAAGAGACCCAGTACTTC.

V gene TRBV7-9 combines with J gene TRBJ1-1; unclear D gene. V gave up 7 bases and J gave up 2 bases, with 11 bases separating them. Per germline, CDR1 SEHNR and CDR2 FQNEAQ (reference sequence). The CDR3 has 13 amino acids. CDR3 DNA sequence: TGTGCCAGCACTTGGGTAGAAAACACTGAAGCTTTCTTT. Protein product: CASTWVENTEAFF.

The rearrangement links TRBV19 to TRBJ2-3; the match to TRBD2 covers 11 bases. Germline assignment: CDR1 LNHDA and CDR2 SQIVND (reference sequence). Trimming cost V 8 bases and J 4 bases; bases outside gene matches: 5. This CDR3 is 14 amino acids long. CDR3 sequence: CASGLAGGSDTQYF. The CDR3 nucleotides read TGTGCCAGTGGGCTAGCGGGAGGTTCAGATACGCAGTATTTT.

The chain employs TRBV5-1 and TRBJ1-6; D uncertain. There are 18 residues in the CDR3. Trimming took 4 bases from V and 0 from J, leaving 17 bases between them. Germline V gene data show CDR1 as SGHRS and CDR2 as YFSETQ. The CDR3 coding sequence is TGCGCCAGCAGCGTCCGGACTTCGGCGAGCTCCTATAATTCACCCCTCCACTTT. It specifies CASSVRTSASSYNSPLHF. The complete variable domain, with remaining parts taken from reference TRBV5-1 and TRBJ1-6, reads KAGVTQTPRYLIKTRGQQVTLSCSPISGHRSVSWYQQTPGQGLQFLFEYFSETQRNKGNFPGRFSGRQFSNSRSEMNVSTLELGDSALYLCASSVRTSASSYNSPLHFGNGTRLTVT.

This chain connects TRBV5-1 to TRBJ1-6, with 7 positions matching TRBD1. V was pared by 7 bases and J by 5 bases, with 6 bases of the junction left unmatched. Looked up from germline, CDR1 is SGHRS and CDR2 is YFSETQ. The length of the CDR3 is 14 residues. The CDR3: CASGAGQNNSPLHF. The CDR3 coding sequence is TGCGCCAGCGGGGCGGGACAGAATAATTCACCCCTCCACTTT.

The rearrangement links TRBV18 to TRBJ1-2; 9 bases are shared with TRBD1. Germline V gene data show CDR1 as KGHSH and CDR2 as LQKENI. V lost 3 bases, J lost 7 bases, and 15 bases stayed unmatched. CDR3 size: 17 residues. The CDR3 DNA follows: TGTGCCAGCTCACCTCTCCGGGACAGGGACGGCAGAGGTGGCTACACCTTC. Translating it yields CASSPLRDRDGRGGYTF.

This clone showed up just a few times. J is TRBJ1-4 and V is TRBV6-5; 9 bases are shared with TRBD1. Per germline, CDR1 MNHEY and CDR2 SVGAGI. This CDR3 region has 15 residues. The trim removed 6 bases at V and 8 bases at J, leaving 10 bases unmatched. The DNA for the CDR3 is TGTGCCAGCAGGTCCTTGGGACAGGGTCGCGAAAAACTGTTTTTT. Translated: CASRSLGQGREKLFF.